This is a list of T cell receptor beta chains from one sample in a study of cytomegalovirus exposure and HLA in healthy donors. Produced via immunoSEQ multiplex PCR; TCRdb's table is partial and in-frame only. The sample yields some 180,000 clones, 75% to 85% seen once. The sequenced sample was PBMCs. These receptors all stem from a woman between 45 and 60 years old in good health and CMV-seronegative. Both conserved end residues are part of each CDR3. D genes are given only for firm matches. Clone size is stated in some rows and not others, as once, few, many or a class when expanded.

D gene: TRBD2
J gene: TRBJ2-7
V gene: TRBV27
CDR3 length: 17
clone size: .
CDR3 protein: CASTRKGRTSGSYEQYF
CDR3 DNA: TGTGCCAGCACCCGTAAGGGGAGGACTAGCGGGTCCTACGAGCAGTACTTC

D gene: TRBD1
J gene: TRBJ2-4
V gene: TRBV5-6
CDR3 length: 17
clone size: once
CDR3 protein: CASTSLDRGGSKNIQYF
CDR3 DNA: TGTGCCAGCACCTCCCTTGACAGGGGGGGAAGCAAAAACATTCAGTACTTC

D gene: .
J gene: TRBJ1-1
V gene: TRBV5-4
CDR3 length: 15
clone size: .
CDR3 protein: CASRPRGRADTEAFF
CDR3 DNA: TGTGCCAGCAGGCCCCGAGGGAGGGCGGACACTGAAGCTTTCTTT

D gene: .
J gene: TRBJ2-7
V gene: TRBV30
CDR3 length: 14
clone size: once
CDR3 protein: CAWNDPGWSYEQYF
CDR3 DNA: TGTGCCTGGAACGATCCCGGGTGGAGCTACGAGCAGTACTTC

D gene: TRBD2
J gene: TRBJ2-7
V gene: TRBV10-3
CDR3 length: 16
clone size: once
CDR3 protein: CAIRAASGASSYEQYF
CDR3 DNA: TGTGCCATCCGAGCAGCTAGCGGGGCTTCCTCCTACGAGCAGTACTTC

D gene: .
J gene: TRBJ1-5
V gene: TRBV6-1
CDR3 length: 12
clone size: .
CDR3 protein: CASRGINQPQHF
CDR3 DNA: TGTGCCAGTAGGGGGATCAATCAGCCCCAGCATTTT

D gene: TRBD2
J gene: TRBJ2-1
V gene: TRBV4-1
CDR3 length: 21
clone size: .
CDR3 protein: CASSLTYDNSGGPRSYNEQFF
CDR3 DNA: TGCGCCAGCAGCCTAACGTATGATAACAGCGGGGGGCCTCGCTCCTACAATGAGCAGTTCTTC

D gene: .
J gene: TRBJ1-2
V gene: TRBV6-6
CDR3 length: 16
clone size: .
CDR3 protein: CASSYSRDTTNYGYTF
CDR3 DNA: TGTGCCAGCAGTTACTCCCGGGACACAACTAACTATGGCTACACCTTC

D gene: TRBD2
J gene: TRBJ2-1
V gene: TRBV18
CDR3 length: 15
clone size: .
CDR3 protein: CASSPSLAGEGEQFF
CDR3 DNA: TGTGCCAGCTCACCAAGCCTAGCGGGAGAGGGTGAGCAGTTCTTC

D gene: TRBD1
J gene: TRBJ1-1
V gene: TRBV27
CDR3 length: 13
clone size: .
CDR3 protein: CASRQQGWTEAFF
CDR3 DNA: TGTGCCAGCAGACAACAGGGGTGGACTGAAGCTTTCTTT

D gene: .
J gene: TRBJ2-1
V gene: TRBV4-2
CDR3 length: 16
clone size: .
CDR3 protein: CASSPPRAGRYNEQFF
CDR3 DNA: TGTGCCAGCAGCCCACCGAGAGCGGGTCGCTACAATGAGCAGTTCTTC

D gene: .
J gene: TRBJ1-4
V gene: TRBV10-2
CDR3 length: 16
clone size: .
CDR3 protein: CASTLGSGVANEKLFF
CDR3 DNA: TGCGCCAGCACTCTGGGTTCAGGGGTGGCTAATGAAAAACTGTTTTTT

D gene: .
J gene: TRBJ2-1
V gene: TRBV11-3
CDR3 length: 12
clone size: .
CDR3 protein: CASSQGMGEQFF
CDR3 DNA: TGTGCCAGCAGCCAGGGGATGGGTGAGCAGTTCTTC

D gene: .
J gene: TRBJ2-1
V gene: TRBV11-2
CDR3 length: 17
clone size: .
CDR3 protein: CASSSLVLGASYNEQFF
CDR3 DNA: TGTGCCAGCAGCTCCTTAGTACTTGGGGCATCCTACAATGAGCAGTTCTTC

D gene: TRBD1
J gene: TRBJ2-7
V gene: TRBV7-9
CDR3 length: 16
clone size: .
CDR3 protein: CASSGPRDRATYEQYF
CDR3 DNA: TGTGCCAGCAGCGGCCCGCGGGACAGGGCTACCTACGAGCAGTACTTC

D gene: .
J gene: TRBJ2-7
V gene: TRBV15
CDR3 length: 13
clone size: .
CDR3 protein: CATSTTDAYEQYF
CDR3 DNA: TGTGCCACCAGCACGACTGATGCCTACGAGCAGTACTTC

D gene: .
J gene: TRBJ1-1
V gene: TRBV5-1
CDR3 length: 15
clone size: .
CDR3 protein: CASSSWFGTNTEAFF
CDR3 DNA: TGCGCCAGCAGCTCTTGGTTTGGCACGAACACTGAAGCTTTCTTT

D gene: TRBD1
J gene: TRBJ2-7
V gene: TRBV27
CDR3 length: 17
clone size: .
CDR3 protein: CASSPLAGTGLSYEQYF
CDR3 DNA: TGTGCCAGCAGTCCACTGGCCGGGACAGGGCTATCCTACGAGCAGTACTTC

D gene: .
J gene: TRBJ2-7
V gene: TRBV6-5
CDR3 length: 15
clone size: once
CDR3 protein: CASSYGLTGAYEQYF
CDR3 DNA: TGTGCCAGCAGTTACGGACTCACTGGGGCCTACGAGCAGTACTTC

D gene: .
J gene: TRBJ2-1
V gene: TRBV2
CDR3 length: 14
clone size: .
CDR3 protein: CAQRGGSSYNEQFF
CDR3 DNA: TGTGCCCAAAGGGGAGGCAGCTCCTACAATGAGCAGTTCTTC

D gene: TRBD2
J gene: TRBJ2-1
V gene: TRBV7-9
CDR3 length: 15
clone size: .
CDR3 protein: CASTVSGRAYNEQFF
CDR3 DNA: TGTGCCAGCACCGTCAGCGGGAGGGCTTACAATGAGCAGTTCTTC

D gene: .
J gene: TRBJ1-2
V gene: TRBV18
CDR3 length: 13
clone size: .
CDR3 protein: CASSPTNNYGYTF
CDR3 DNA: TGTGCCAGCTCACCGACAAATAACTATGGCTACACCTTC

D gene: TRBD1
J gene: TRBJ2-7
V gene: TRBV6-5
CDR3 length: 14
clone size: .
CDR3 protein: CASSSRDSLGEQYF
CDR3 DNA: TGTGCCAGCAGTTCCCGGGACAGCCTAGGGGAGCAGTACTTC

D gene: TRBD1
J gene: TRBJ2-7
V gene: TRBV27
CDR3 length: 14
clone size: few
CDR3 protein: CASRAGQGSDEQYF
CDR3 DNA: TGTGCCAGCAGGGCCGGACAGGGGTCAGACGAGCAGTACTTC